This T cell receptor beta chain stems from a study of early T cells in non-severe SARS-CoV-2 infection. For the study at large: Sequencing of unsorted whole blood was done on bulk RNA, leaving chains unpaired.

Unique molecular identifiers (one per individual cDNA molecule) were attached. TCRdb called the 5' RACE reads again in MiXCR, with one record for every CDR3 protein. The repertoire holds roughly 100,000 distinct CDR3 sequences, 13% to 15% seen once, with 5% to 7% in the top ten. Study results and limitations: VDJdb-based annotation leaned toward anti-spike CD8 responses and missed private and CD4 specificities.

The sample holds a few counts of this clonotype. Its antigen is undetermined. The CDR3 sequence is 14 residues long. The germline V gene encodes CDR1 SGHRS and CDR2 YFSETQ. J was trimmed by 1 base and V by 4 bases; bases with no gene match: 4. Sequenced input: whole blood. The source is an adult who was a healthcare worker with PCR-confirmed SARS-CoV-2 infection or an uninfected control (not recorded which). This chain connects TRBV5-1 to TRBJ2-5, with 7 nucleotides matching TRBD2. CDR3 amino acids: CASSGGGVQETQYF. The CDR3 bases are TGCGCCAGCAGCGGCGGGGGAGTCCAAGAGACCCAGTACTTC.